One sample yielded the 21 T cell receptor beta chains listed below, sequenced in a study of blood T cells in healthy people across ages. Through a sample-barcoded 5' primer and a J-beta primer mix, a second PCR was run for 7 to 11 cycles. TCRdb re-analysed the 5' RACE reads in MiXCR, keeping a single row per CDR3 protein. The sample includes some 760,000 distinct CDR3 sequences, around a quarter of them seen just once. The data were also submitted as part of a second study, on T cells of mothers and their children.

The sequenced material came from blood. These receptors came from a boy younger than 18 in good health.

Only one count was recorded for this clonotype. A read error may produce the germline difference seen at one junction end. The J gene is TRBJ1-6, the V gene TRBV12-3 or TRBV12-4, with D possibly TRBD1 on 5 matching bases. CDR3 length: 15 residues. The CDR3 DNA reads as TGTACCAGCAGTTTTGTCCGGGGACTAAGGTCACCCCTCCACTTT. It specifies CTSSFVRGLRSPLHF.

The chain is built from TRBV12-5 and TRBJ2-3, with 7 bases fitting TRBD1. Germline V gene data show CDR1 as LGHNT and CDR2 as FRNRAP. V gave up 1 base and J gave up 6 bases; unmatched junction bases: 4. This CDR3 spans 14 amino acids. The CDR3 DNA reads as TGTGCTAGTGGTTTGGCAGAGGGGGCTGATACGCAGTATTTT. Encoded protein: CASGLAEGADTQYF. Variable domain in full (rest from reference TRBV12-5 and TRBJ2-3): DARVTQTPRHKVTEMGQEVTMRCQPILGHNTVFWYRQTMMQGLELLAYFRNRAPLDDSGMPKDRFSAEMPDATLATLKIQPSEPRDSAVYFCASGLAEGADTQYFGPGTRLTVL.

The V call is TRBV7-2, the J call TRBJ2-3; 7 positions match TRBD1. Unmatched junction bases numbered 8, after V lost 1 base and J lost 4 bases. In germline, CDR1 is SGHTA, CDR2 FQGNSA. The CDR3 has 16 amino acids. The CDR3 loop reads CASSLEVGQGADTQYF. The CDR3 nucleotides read TGTGCCAGCAGCTTAGAGGTGGGGCAGGGGGCAGATACGCAGTATTTT. Full variable domain (outside the CDR3, taken from reference TRBV7-2 and TRBJ2-3): GAGVSQSPSNKVTEKGKDVELRCDPISGHTALYWYRQSLGQGLEFLIYFQGNSAPDKSGLPSDRFSAERTGGSVSTLTIQRTQQEDSAVYLCASSLEVGQGADTQYFGPGTRLTVL.

This clonotype was detected only a few times. This chain uses TRBV29-1 with TRBJ2-5; no clear D gene. The V end was cut by 1 base, the J end by 0 bases, with 12 bases between. The CDR3 extends over 15 amino acids. In germline, CDR1 is SQVTM, CDR2 ANQGSEA. Written as DNA, the CDR3 is TGCAGCGTTGAAGTCCGGCTGGGGAACCAAGAGACCCAGTACTTC. Protein product: CSVEVRLGNQETQYF.

J is TRBJ2-4 and V is TRBV11-2, with 8 positions matching TRBD1. The length of the CDR3 is 15 residues. Germline CDR1 is SGHAT and CDR2 is FQNNGV. Trimming at V came to 0 bases and at J to 9 bases, leaving 7 bases not matched to a gene. CDR3 protein: CASSLDSGGRGIQYF. For the CDR3, the DNA is TGTGCCAGCAGCTTAGATTCAGGGGGCAGGGGCATTCAGTACTTC.

J is TRBJ2-7 and V is TRBV27, with 9 nucleotides matching TRBD1. The junction had 8 bases not matched to a gene; V was cut back by 5 bases and J by 6 bases. Germline CDR1 is MNHEY and CDR2 is SMNVEV (reference sequence). This CDR3 contains 14 residues. The CDR3 sequence: CASSTWTGDVEQYF. As DNA, the CDR3 is TGTGCCAGCAGTACTTGGACAGGGGATGTCGAGCAGTACTTC.

In this sample, this clonotype turned up a few times. This chain joins TRBV29-1 and TRBJ2-7; 7 positions agree with TRBD1. The germline V gene has CDR1 SQVTM and CDR2 ANQGSEA. V shed 4 bases and J 1 base; nucleotides not matched to a gene: 1. The CDR3 spans 12 residues. The CDR3 DNA follows: TGCAGCGTTGGGGGACAGTCCTACGAGCAGTACTTC. As protein: CSVGGQSYEQYF.

The chain carries TRBV5-1 and TRBJ2-1; either TRBD1 or TRBD2 may supply D (5 bases each). CDR3 length equals 15 residues. CDR1 and CDR2 from the germline V gene are SGHRS and YFSETQ. Between the trimmed V and J ends, which lost 5 bases and 5 bases, there was a span of 17 bases. The CDR3 nucleotides read TGCGCCAGCAGTCCTCCGGGACCACCGGACAATGAGCAGTTCTTC. Protein sequence: CASSPPGPPDNEQFF. The variable domain in full, completed from reference TRBV5-1 and TRBJ2-1, reads KAGVTQTPRYLIKTRGQQVTLSCSPISGHRSVSWYQQTPGQGLQFLFEYFSETQRNKGNFPGRFSGRQFSNSRSEMNVSTLELGDSALYLCASSPPGPPDNEQFFGPGTRLTVL.

This clonotype came up a few times. The chain combines TRBV7-9 with TRBJ2-5; D may be TRBD2 (6 bases). The germline V gene has CDR1 SEHNR and CDR2 FQNEAQ (reference sequence). The CDR3 consists of 12 residues. V was trimmed by 11 bases and J by 1 base, leaving 11 bases between them. Here the CDR3 reads CACGVSQETQYF. CDR3 coding DNA: TGTGCCTGCGGGGTGAGCCAAGAGACCCAGTACTTC.

This chain connects TRBV7-9 to TRBJ2-7; perhaps TRBD2 as D (7 bases). Germline loops: CDR1 SEHNR, CDR2 FQNEAQ (reference sequence). Trimming took off 6 bases at V and 0 bases at J, with 18 bases between the two ends. CDR3 length equals 16 residues. The CDR3 DNA reads as TGTGCCAGCAGTTCGGGGGGCGCAGGGAGCTCCTACGAGCAGTACTTC. Its protein is CASSSGGAGSSYEQYF.

The chain joins TRBV7-2 to TRBJ2-1, with 9 positions matching TRBD1. The tail of the sequence fits TRBJ2-5 better, so the J call may be wrong. The CDR3 sequence is 15 residues long. CDR1 is SGHTA and CDR2 is FQGNSA in the germline V gene. Here the CDR3 DNA reads TGTGCCAGCAGCGGACACCGGGACAGGGAAGAGACCCAGTACTTC. Residues: CASSGHRDREETQYF.

The rearrangement joins TRBV7-9 to TRBJ2-5; D unresolved. Trimming stripped 5 bases from V and 1 base from J, with 14 bases between. CDR1 SEHNR and CDR2 FQNEAQ come from the germline V gene (reference sequence). This CDR3 comprises 15 residues. The CDR3 nucleotides read TGTGCCAGCAGCATAATGGCGGCAGTCCAAGAGACCCAGTACTTC. It specifies CASSIMAAVQETQYF.

The gene calls are TRBV12-3 or TRBV12-4 and TRBJ2-5; D is undetermined. The DNA end favors TRBJ2-7, so the J call may be wrong. The CDR3 runs to 14 residues. The CDR3 spells CASSPDLADTEQYF. The CDR3 nucleotides read TGTGCCAGCAGTCCTGACTTGGCGGATACCGAGCAGTACTTC.

V and J are TRBV5-1 and TRBJ2-7; 9 bases agree with TRBD1. Germline CDR1 is SGHRS and CDR2 is YFSETQ. The CDR3 extends over 16 amino acids. V was clipped by 4 bases and J by 2 bases; unmatched bases: 10. CDR3 region: CASSPASGTGTYEQYF. The CDR3 nucleotides read TGCGCCAGCAGCCCGGCGTCCGGGACAGGGACCTACGAGCAGTACTTC. Together with reference TRBV5-1 and TRBJ2-7, the CDR3 gives the full variable domain: KAGVTQTPRYLIKTRGQQVTLSCSPISGHRSVSWYQQTPGQGLQFLFEYFSETQRNKGNFPGRFSGRQFSNSRSEMNVSTLELGDSALYLCASSPASGTGTYEQYFGPGTRLTVT.

The rearrangement uses TRBV7-3 and TRBJ2-1; 7 bases agree with TRBD2. V lost 5 bases, J lost 8 bases, and 18 bases stayed unmatched. Germline CDR1 reads SGHTA; CDR2 reads FQGTGA. The CDR3 sequence is 17 residues long. The CDR3 region has the DNA TGTGCCAGCAGCCCCGGAATGGGGGGGAATGCGGACGATGAGCAGTTCTTC. It encodes CASSPGMGGNADDEQFF.

This clonotype was seen a few times. This chain joins TRBV7-3 and TRBJ2-1; TRBD1 aligns across 7 bases. V trimming: 7 bases; J trimming: 4 bases; junction bases outside the gene matches: 7. This CDR3 comprises 14 residues. Germline V CDR1 and CDR2: SGHTA, FQGTGA. CDR3 in amino acids: CASKMDRIYNEQFF. CDR3 DNA sequence: TGTGCCAGCAAGATGGACAGGATTTACAATGAGCAGTTCTTC.

The chain is built from TRBV5-5 and TRBJ2-6; 7 bases align to TRBD1. Per germline, CDR1 SGHKS and CDR2 YYEKEE (reference sequence). This CDR3 has 15 residues. J gave up 2 bases and V 3 bases, and 2 bases lay outside the gene matches. The CDR3: CASSYDRAGANVLTF. The CDR3 region has the DNA TGTGCCAGCAGCTACGACAGGGCTGGGGCCAACGTCCTGACTTTC.

The chain recombines TRBV12-3 or TRBV12-4 with TRBJ1-6; perhaps TRBD1 as D (5 bases). The CDR3 sequence is 16 residues long. V was trimmed by 3 bases and J by 0 bases, leaving 9 bases between them. DNA of the CDR3: TGTGCCAGCAGTTTTGGGGCCTTCTCCTATAATTCACCCCTCCACTTT. This sequence encodes CASSFGAFSYNSPLHF.

The chain combines TRBV12-3 or TRBV12-4 with TRBJ2-5; the match to TRBD2 covers 7 bases. The end of the DNA aligns better with TRBJ2-1, so the J call may be wrong. CDR3 length equals 15 residues. CDR3 amino acids: CASLPGGGAYNEQFF. CDR3 DNA: TGTGCCAGCCTTCCTGGGGGGGGTGCCTACAATGAGCAGTTCTTC.

CDR3 amino acids: CSGLAGGTHEQYF. CDR3 sequence (DNA): TGCAGCGGACTAGCGGGAGGAACCCACGAGCAGTACTTC. This sequence joins TRBV29-1 and TRBJ2-7, with 13 bases aligning to TRBD2. Germline V CDR1 and CDR2: SQVTM, ANQGSEA. With V trimmed by 7 bases and J by 5 bases, 5 bases remained unmatched. This CDR3 contains 13 residues.

Comment on this clonotype: At one boundary the junction diverges from the germline segment, which might be a read error. The chain employs TRBV28 and TRBJ2-1, with TRBD1 matching 9 bases. The CDR3 is 15 residues long. CDR1 is MDHEN, CDR2 SYDVKM, per germline. Here the CDR3 DNA reads TGTGCCAGCGGTTTCCAACGGACAGGGGAACATGAGCAGTTCTTC. It yields the protein CASGFQRTGEHEQFF.